The next 5 T cell receptor beta chains were all read from a single sample in a study of PD-L1 blockade in urothelial cancer. TCRdb's copy holds only in-frame clones and misses some; the assay was immunoSEQ multiplex PCR. Found here are under 25,000 clones, about 93% of them singletons; the top ten hold approximately 10%. Time point described: peripheral blood 6 weeks after treatment start. The specimen comprised PBMCs, sampled around atezolizumab (anti-PD-L1) treatment. Receptors originate from a woman in her fifties or sixties with urothelial cancer.

This rearrangement joins TRBV7-3 to TRBJ2-2; TRBD2 aligns across 12 bases. CDR3 length equals 19 residues. From germline, CDR1 is SGHTA and CDR2 FQGTGA. V lost 3 bases to trimming and J lost 0 bases; unmatched junction nucleotides: 8. CDR3 DNA sequence: TGTGCCAGCAGCTTCCCCGCACTAGCGGGGGGCGCGAACACCGGGGAGCTGTTTTTT. It is translated as CASSFPALAGGANTGELFF.

This sequence joins TRBV28 and TRBJ2-5; the match to TRBD2 covers 13 bases. The J segment lost 7 bases and the V segment lost 2 bases, leaving 4 bases of the junction unmatched. CDR3 length: 15 amino acids. In germline, CDR1 is MDHEN, CDR2 SYDVKM. CDR3 sequence (DNA): TGTGCCAGCAGTTTACTACTAGCGGGAGGGGCGACCCAGTACTTC. It translates to CASSLLLAGGATQYF. Full variable domain (rest looked up from reference TRBV28 and TRBJ2-5): DVKVTQSSRYLVKRTGEKVFLECVQDMDHENMFWYRQDPGLGLRLIYFSYDVKMKEKGDIPEGYSVSREKKERFSLILESASTNQTSMYLCASSLLLAGGATQYFGPGTRLLVL.

The chain uses TRBV7-2 and TRBJ2-3; D is possibly TRBD1 (5 bases). This CDR3 is 12 amino acids long. Trimming took 4 bases from V and 10 from J, leaving 12 bases between them. Germline V gives CDR1 SGHTA, CDR2 FQGNSA. CDR3 nucleotide sequence: TGTGCCAGCAGCTCCTACAGGTACTCGCAGTATTTT. Translating it yields CASSSYRYSQYF.

V usage is TRBV9 and J usage is TRBJ2-2; D unclear. CDR3 length equals 14 residues. Germline lookup yields CDR1 SGDLS and CDR2 YYNGEE. V was shortened by 1 base and J by 3 bases, with 7 bases between the two germline ends. The CDR3 is CASSVSEHTGELFF. The DNA for the CDR3 is TGTGCCAGCAGCGTAAGCGAGCACACCGGGGAGCTGTTTTTT.

The CDR3 bases are TGTGCCAGCAGCGTAGCTACGGGGAACACTGAAGCTTTCTTT. Amino acids: CASSVATGNTEAFF. J is TRBJ1-1 and V is TRBV9, with D unresolved. The V and J ends lost 0 bases and 1 base respectively, with 7 bases between them. This CDR3 is 14 amino acids long. Germline lookup yields CDR1 SGDLS and CDR2 YYNGEE.